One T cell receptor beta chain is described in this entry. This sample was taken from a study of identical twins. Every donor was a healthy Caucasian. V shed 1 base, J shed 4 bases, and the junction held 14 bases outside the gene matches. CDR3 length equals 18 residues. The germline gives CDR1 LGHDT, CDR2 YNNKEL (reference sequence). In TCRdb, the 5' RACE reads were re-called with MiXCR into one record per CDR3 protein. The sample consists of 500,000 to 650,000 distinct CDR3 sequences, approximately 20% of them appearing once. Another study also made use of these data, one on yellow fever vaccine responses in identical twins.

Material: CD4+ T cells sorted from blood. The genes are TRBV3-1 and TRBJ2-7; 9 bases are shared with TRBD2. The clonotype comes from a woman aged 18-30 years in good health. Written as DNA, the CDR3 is TGTGCCAGCAGCCAAGGTCTAGCGGGACCCGGCTCTGGGTACGAGCAGTACTTC. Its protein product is CASSQGLAGPGSGYEQYF.